The clone carrying this T cell receptor (beta chain) was observed a few times. The antigen is not known. The data stem from a study of beta chain features in type 1 diabetes. Study overall: When patients were set against healthy donors, age, gender and cell yields were similar. General study results and limits: Researchers cautioned that cDNA sequencing could over-represent cells with high TCR expression. Healthy donors had naive, central memory and Treg TCRB repertoires that appeared less similar than those seen among patients.

There are 13 residues in the CDR3. The germline V gene has CDR1 SEHNR and CDR2 FQNEAQ (reference sequence). V was shortened by 5 bases and J by 8 bases, with 12 bases between the two germline ends. Since all of the isolated RNA was reverse transcribed, expressed TCRB transcripts were what got sequenced. TCRdb's copy holds only in-frame clones and misses some; the assay was immunoSEQ multiplex PCR. The sample lists about 230,000 clones, more than 9% occurring once. The sequencing sample was made of naive CD4+ T cells from blood. The sequence came from a woman aged 18-29 years in good health. The rearrangement joins TRBV7-9 to TRBJ1-4; D gene ambiguous. The CDR3 region is CASSPLWEEKLFF. The CDR3 DNA reads as TGTGCCAGCAGCCCCCTCTGGGAGGAAAAACTGTTTTTT.